The rows below give T cell receptor beta chains drawn from one sample of a study of T cells after yellow fever vaccination. One entry per CDR3 protein results from TCRdb running MiXCR on the 5' RACE reads. The table includes roughly 60,000 distinct CDR3 sequences, more than 5.5% detected once. Sequenced here: CD8+ T cells sorted from PBMCs, sampled on the day of the first yellow fever vaccination. These receptor sequences come from a man in his late teens or twenties who received the YFV17D yellow fever vaccine. Each CDR3 is given with its conserved first and last residue.

CDR3 protein	V gene	J gene
CASSYSQGWTEAFF	TRBV6-5	TRBJ1-1
CSATDFRAYNEQFF	TRBV20-1	TRBJ2-1
CASTERGAGASTWEQYF	TRBV7-8	TRBJ2-7
CASSPRVTGELFF	TRBV4-1	TRBJ2-2
CASSFESTYFNYGYTF	TRBV7-2	TRBJ1-2
CASSLRGRTLDTEAFF	TRBV5-1	TRBJ1-1
CASSHRTGSTDTQYF	TRBV7-2	TRBJ2-3
CASSQDGLAGNVETQYF	TRBV4-3	TRBJ2-5
CASSTRQGAYNEQFF	TRBV11-3	TRBJ2-1
CASSPPILAGGHNEQFF	TRBV3-1	TRBJ2-1
CASSFVGLGGYTF	TRBV27	TRBJ1-2
CASSQDPPDNEQFF	TRBV4-3	TRBJ2-1
CAISPSGGTDTQYF	TRBV10-3	TRBJ2-3
CASSPGLAPDTQYF	TRBV4-1	TRBJ2-3
CASSPRGLGGYTF	TRBV9	TRBJ1-2
CASNPAPGLYEQYF	TRBV21-1	TRBJ2-7
CASRGGKASNQPQHF	TRBV6-1	TRBJ1-5
CSVAGTVENTEAFF	TRBV29-1	TRBJ1-1
CASNIFRVEVYGYTF	TRBV5-6	TRBJ1-2
CASSGSGGTNYGYTF	TRBV9	TRBJ1-2
CASSPRDNLLVGTQYF	TRBV18	TRBJ2-5
CASSLTGPGEGYTF	TRBV7-3	TRBJ1-2
CASRNDSNNEQFF	TRBV5-1	TRBJ2-1
CASSLNGLAGGNEQFF	TRBV7-8	TRBJ2-1
CASSSWEAGGPHEQYF	TRBV12-3/TRBV12-4	TRBJ2-7
CASSLEMGEYEQYF	TRBV7-9	TRBJ2-7
CATSRDGGEDTQYF	TRBV15	TRBJ2-3
CSARDLETSYNSPLHF	TRBV20-1	TRBJ1-6
CSARVRGHTDTQYF	TRBV20-1	TRBJ2-3
CASSVEVSTDTQYF	TRBV9	TRBJ2-3
CSVVGAEGLPDYEQYF	TRBV29-1	TRBJ2-7
CASSAPLAGATDTQYF	TRBV7-6	TRBJ2-3
CATRLLSNQPQHF	TRBV10-3	TRBJ1-5
CAWSGDGANTGELFF	TRBV30	TRBJ2-2
CASRQFQETQYF	TRBV12-3/TRBV12-4	TRBJ2-5
CASSFVFGMNTEAFF	TRBV7-8	TRBJ1-1
CASSERTSSYEQYF	TRBV2	TRBJ2-7
CASSWGAGELFF	TRBV12-3/TRBV12-4	TRBJ2-2
CASSLPAGYSSEQFF	TRBV12-3/TRBV12-4	TRBJ2-1
CASSRWGAGALDTDTQYF	TRBV6-1	TRBJ2-3
CASSSGTAMVDTQYF	TRBV7-6	TRBJ2-3
CASSRDPILADTQYF	TRBV7-8	TRBJ2-3
CASSQSPAYEQYF	TRBV4-1	TRBJ2-7
CASSQERAATNYGYTF	TRBV4-2	TRBJ1-2
CASSIANPNNEQFF	TRBV19	TRBJ2-1
CASSYGGDYGYTF	TRBV6-5	TRBJ1-2